The 20 T cell receptor beta chains below all came from one sample that was sequenced in a study of CD8+CD57+ T cells in acquired aplastic anemia. TCR beta VDJ and CDR3 were profiled, and genomic DNA was the template. TCRdb ran MiXCR on the reads and lists one entry per CDR3 protein. The data contain about 190,000 distinct CDR3 sequences, around 65% of them seen just once; the ten biggest clones take up just over 45%. The sequenced sample was sorted CD4+, CD8+, or CD8+CD57+ T cells (not recorded which) from PBMCs. The source of these receptors is a human donor with severe aplastic anemia or a healthy control (not recorded which).

The chain couples TRBV25-1 to TRBJ1-2, with 7 bases fitting TRBD1. The CDR3 spans 16 residues. The V segment lost 7 bases and the J segment 4 bases; nucleotides outside the gene matches: 15. The germline V gene encodes CDR1 MGHDK and CDR2 SYGVNS. CDR3 residues: CASITAPPRDSYGYTF. The CDR3 DNA is TGTGCCAGCATCACAGCTCCCCCACGGGACAGCTATGGCTACACCTTC.

Turning to this clonotype: An end of the junction does not agree with germline; a read error may underlie this. This chain joins TRBV29-1 and TRBJ2-7; D could derive from TRBD1 or TRBD2 (5 bases each). The germline V gene has CDR1 SQVTM and CDR2 ANQGSEA. The CDR3 contains 14 residues. The CDR3 is CSVEGGTGLYEQYF. CDR3 in DNA: TGCAGCGTTGAAGGGGGGACGGGTCTCTACGAGCAGTACTTT.

The CDR3: CASSSGQSGPNEQFF. For the CDR3, the DNA is TGTGCCAGCAGTTCTGGACAGTCAGGTCCCAATGAGCAGTTCTTC. This chain links TRBV7-6 with TRBJ2-1; perhaps TRBD1 as D (6 bases). Trimming cost V 6 bases and J 6 bases, with 18 bases left between them. CDR3 size: 15 residues. Looked up from germline, CDR1 is SGHVS and CDR2 is FNYEAQ.

This clonotype was observed a handful of times. This chain connects TRBV29-1 to TRBJ2-2; 7 positions match TRBD1. This CDR3 is built from 15 residues. V lost 2 bases, J lost 0 bases, and 3 bases stayed unmatched. Germline V CDR1 and CDR2: SQVTM, ANQGSEA. CDR3: CSVETGAANTGELFF. CDR3 in DNA: TGCAGCGTTGAAACAGGGGCCGCGAACACCGGGGAGCTGTTTTTT.

The chain links TRBV10-3 to TRBJ1-1; D might be TRBD1 (5 bases). The length of the CDR3 is 13 residues. Germline V gene sequence: CDR1 ENHRY, CDR2 SYGVKD. With 6 bases removed from V and 0 bases from J, the gap between germline ends came to 8 bases. The CDR3 region has the DNA TGTGCCATCAGGGAACAGGTGAACACTGAAGCTTTCTTT. Translation: CAIREQVNTEAFF.

The chain links TRBV9 to TRBJ2-7; D perhaps matches TRBD1 (5 bases). This CDR3 has 14 residues. CDR1 and CDR2 from the germline V gene are SGDLS and YYNGEE. The V end was cut by 0 bases, the J end by 3 bases, with 10 bases between. In DNA, the CDR3 is TGTGCCAGCAGCGTAGACACAGGACACTACGAGCAGTACTTC. It specifies CASSVDTGHYEQYF.

As DNA, the CDR3 is TGTGCCAGTAGTACAGCAGCTTGGGGCTACACCTTC. It is translated as CASSTAAWGYTF. V gene TRBV19 combines with J gene TRBJ1-2; no reliable D call. Germline CDR1 reads LNHDA; CDR2 reads SQIVND (reference sequence). The length of the CDR3 is 12 residues. V was shortened by 4 bases and J by 8 bases, with 11 bases between the two germline ends.

The chain's CDR3 is CASSEGTGVSPLHF. For the CDR3, the DNA is TGTGCCAGCAGTGAAGGGACAGGGGTCTCACCCCTCCACTTT. This chain links TRBV6-1 with TRBJ1-6, with 9 bases aligning to TRBD1. CDR1 is MNHNS, CDR2 SASEGT, per germline. J gave up 10 bases and V 1 base, and 2 bases lay outside the gene matches. The CDR3 runs 14 residues.

This clonotype has a single count. V gene TRBV19 combines with J gene TRBJ1-3; TRBD1 aligns across 7 bases. Trimming took 6 bases from V and 0 from J; bases not matched to a gene: 2. The length of the CDR3 is 14 residues. Germline CDR1 LNHDA, CDR2 SQIVND (reference sequence). The CDR3 bases are TGTGCCAGTAGGGGACAGTTCTCTGGAAACACCATATATTTT. Its protein product is CASRGQFSGNTIYF.

Concerning this clonotype itself: It may be a read error: a sequence one base away is much more abundant. The chain links TRBV9 to TRBJ1-2, with D perhaps matching TRBD1 (5 bases). The germline gives CDR1 SGDLS, CDR2 YYNGEE. This CDR3 has 14 residues. The CDR3 DNA reads TGTGCCAGCAGCTTGGGGGGGGGGGACTATGGCTACGCCTTC. It codes for CASSLGGGDYGYAF.

This clonotype appeared many times. Written as DNA, the CDR3 is TGTGCCAGCAGGAAAGGGCACACTGAAGCTTTCTTT. This translates into CASRKGHTEAFF. This chain links TRBV7-9 with TRBJ1-1, with D uncertain. Germline CDR1 SEHNR, CDR2 FQNEAQ (reference sequence). This CDR3 has 12 amino acids. The ends were cut back, 6 bases at V and 3 bases at J, with 8 bases in the middle.

This chain connects TRBV7-9 to TRBJ2-1; D assignment may be TRBD1 or TRBD2 (5 bases each). CDR3 size: 14 residues. The V end lost 7 bases, the J end lost 6 bases, and 16 bases lay between the germline ends. From germline, CDR1 is SEHNR and CDR2 FQNEAQ (reference sequence). The DNA for the CDR3 is TGTGCCAGCACCTCCCAGGGAGTGGGCAATGAGCAGTTCTTC. It translates to CASTSQGVGNEQFF.

At least ten counts were recorded for this clonotype. The V and J genes are TRBV4-2 and TRBJ1-2, with D possibly being TRBD1 (5 bases). The V gene's germline CDR1 is LGHNA and CDR2 YNFKEQ. The length of the CDR3 is 14 residues. V was clipped by 3 bases and J by 2 bases, with 10 bases between them. CDR3 region: CASSQGGGNYGYTF. The CDR3, as DNA: TGTGCCAGCAGCCAGGGGGGGGGAAACTATGGCTACACCTTC.

The CDR3 bases are TGCGCCAGCAGCAAGGATGTTACGGGCGTCTACGAGCAGTACTTC. The encoded protein is CASSKDVTGVYEQYF. The chain carries TRBV5-1 and TRBJ2-7; D remains ambiguous. Trimming cost V 4 bases and J 3 bases, with 17 bases left between them. CDR1 is SGHRS and CDR2 is YFSETQ in the germline V gene. The CDR3 runs 15 residues.

The V call is TRBV7-9, the J call TRBJ1-6; TRBD1 matches 9 bases. From germline, CDR1 is SEHNR and CDR2 FQNEAQ (reference sequence). The CDR3 has 16 residues. V shed 5 bases and J 10 bases; nucleotides not matched to a gene: 12. The CDR3 region is CASSTRGQGFQSPLHF. The CDR3 nucleotides read TGTGCCAGCAGCACAAGGGGACAGGGCTTCCAATCACCCCTCCACTTT.

The chain joins TRBV19 to TRBJ2-7; 15 nucleotides align to TRBD2. V shed 6 bases and J 4 bases; nucleotides not matched to a gene: 4. The CDR3 loop spans 15 amino acids. Germline V gives CDR1 LNHDA, CDR2 SQIVND (reference sequence). The CDR3 DNA follows: TGTGCCAGTAGAGGACTAGCGGGGGGGCAGTACGAGCAGTACTTC. This sequence encodes CASRGLAGGQYEQYF.

V is TRBV7-3 and J is TRBJ2-1; 7 bases map to TRBD1. The trim removed 4 bases at V and 7 bases at J, leaving 10 bases unmatched. The CDR3 is 15 amino acids. CDR1 and CDR2 from the germline V gene are SGHTA and FQGTGA. The CDR3 coding sequence is TGTGCCAGCAGCTCTTCCTTGACAGGGATGAATGAGCAGTTCTTC. Translated, it gives CASSSSLTGMNEQFF. Filled out from reference TRBV7-3 and TRBJ2-1, the complete variable domain reads GAGVSQTPSNKVTEKGKYVELRCDPISGHTALYWYRQSLGQGPEFLIYFQGTGAADDSGLPNDRFFAVRPEGSVSTLKIQRTERGDSAVYLCASSSSLTGMNEQFFGPGTRLTVL.

This clonotype was picked up many times. The chain carries TRBV5-1 and TRBJ1-1; perhaps TRBD1 as D (5 bases). The CDR3 is 15 amino acids. V was pared by 0 bases and J by 4 bases, with 13 bases between. CDR1 is SGHRS and CDR2 is YFSETQ in the germline V gene. CDR3 sequence (DNA): TGCGCCAGCAGCTTGGGCCGGGGGGTGGGCACTGAAGCTTTCTTT. The encoded protein is CASSLGRGVGTEAFF.

V gene TRBV5-1 combines with J gene TRBJ2-5; 8 nucleotides line up with TRBD2. The CDR3 loop spans 14 amino acids. The germline CDR1 and CDR2 sequences are SGHRS and YFSETQ. Unmatched junction bases numbered 6, after V lost 3 bases and J lost 5 bases. The CDR3 sequence: CASSSSGLRETQYF. CDR3 bases: TGCGCCAGCAGCTCTAGCGGGTTGAGGGAGACCCAGTACTTC.

The chain has TRBV20-1 and TRBJ2-7; 16 nucleotides line up with TRBD2. V trimming: 5 bases; J trimming: 6 bases; junction bases outside the gene matches: 13. CDR1 and CDR2 from the germline V gene are DFQATT and SNEGSKA (reference sequence). The CDR3 sequence is 17 residues long. The CDR3 sequence is CSASRRGTSGGVAEQYF. The DNA of the CDR3 is TGCAGTGCTTCTCGTCGCGGGACTAGCGGGGGGGTTGCCGAGCAGTACTTC.